This T cell receptor (beta chain) was recorded in a study of T cell changes during pregnancy in multiple sclerosis. The repertoire was sequenced with immunoSEQ multiplex PCR; TCRdb's copy has only in-frame clones and lacks some. This sample has 35,000 to 55,000 clones; around 90% occur once, and the top ten carry 5.5% to 6%. CDR3 length: 14 residues. V lost 0 bases and J lost 5; bases outside the gene matches: 1. Looked up from germline, CDR1 is PRHDT and CDR2 is FYEKMQ (reference sequence). The chain couples TRBV13 to TRBJ1-2; 9 bases agree with TRBD1. The starting material was CD8+ T cells from peripheral blood mononuclear cells, obtained after pregnancy. The TCR sequence derives from a female donor in good health, enrolled as a control in a pregnancy study. DNA for the CDR3: TGTGCCAGCAGCTTAGGTGGGACAGGGTATGGCTACACCTTC. Translation: CASSLGGTGYGYTF.